This T cell receptor beta chain was captured in a study of blood T cell repertoires in COVID-19. The CDR3 is made up of 14 amino acids. The germline V and J ends were trimmed by 5 bases and 0 bases, with 10 bases remaining between them. The germline gives CDR1 SNHLY, CDR2 FYNNEI. Original data processing: The authors estimated nucleated cell counts from reference gene primer amplification. Using immunoSEQ multiplex PCR, the repertoire was profiled, and TCRdb retains in-frame clones only, with some absent. Clonal size and the V and J genes are those of that table, whereas D and trimming came from the DNA. The sample includes about 64,000 clones, about 86% of them seen just once.

The J gene is TRBJ1-1, the V gene TRBV2; D is uncertain. The sequenced material came from peripheral blood. The sequence derives from a man aged 35 to 55 with acute or convalescent COVID-19. The CDR3 nucleotides are TGTGCCAGCAGTAGTAGTTTCGTGAACACTGAAGCTTTCTTT. The encoded protein is CASSSSFVNTEAFF. Complete variable domain (other parts from reference TRBV2 and TRBJ1-1): EPEVTQTPSHQVTQMGQEVILRCVPISNHLYFYWYRQILGQKVEFLVSFYNNEISEKSEIFDDQFSVERPDGSNFTLKIRSTKLEDSAMYFCASSSSFVNTEAFFGQGTRLTVV.